This T cell receptor beta chain was identified during a study of cytomegalovirus exposure and HLA in healthy donors. General study results and limits: Being productive about 87% or about 30% of the time was typical of most TCR beta V segments in an earlier analysis.

This clone was seen a single time. The target antigen is unknown. PCR involved 60 Vbeta and 13 Jbeta primers. Clones were sequenced by immunoSEQ multiplex PCR, and TCRdb holds only the in-frame ones, with some missing. The data show roughly 110,000 clones, around 78% seen once. Germline V lookup: CDR1 SGHVS, CDR2 FNYEAQ. V shed 2 bases and J shed 11 bases, with 16 bases lying between them. The CDR3 covers 13 residues. The material sequenced was PBMCs. This rearrangement joins TRBV7-6 to TRBJ2-7, with D unresolved. This clonotype originated in a man under 40 in good health and CMV-seronegative. The CDR3 DNA sequence: TGTGCCAGCAGCTTACAACCTCTAGGAGAGGAGTACTTC. Translated: CASSLQPLGEEYF.